The present TCR beta chain was sequenced within a study of T cell repertoires in cytomegalovirus infection. About the research overall: Based on public TCR beta signatures, there were indications of CMV infection and of a matching HLA type.

This clonotype was picked up many times. This CDR3 region has 16 residues. Germline assignment: CDR1 LNHDA and CDR2 SQIVND (reference sequence). Trimming took 1 base from V and 7 from J, leaving 16 bases between them. TCRdb itself ran the reads through MiXCR, one entry per CDR3 protein. The data contain some 300,000 distinct CDR3 sequences, around 10% of them singletons. V and J are TRBV19 and TRBJ2-2; D may be TRBD2 (5 bases). The sequence came from a human donor in good health (CMV status not recorded). Some clones in this sample may be carry-over from other donors' samples. The sequencing sample was made of PBMCs. The CDR3 sequence: CASSIGRLAYGGELFF. In DNA form, the CDR3 reads TGTGCCAGTAGTATAGGAAGGCTAGCCTACGGCGGGGAGCTGTTTTTT.